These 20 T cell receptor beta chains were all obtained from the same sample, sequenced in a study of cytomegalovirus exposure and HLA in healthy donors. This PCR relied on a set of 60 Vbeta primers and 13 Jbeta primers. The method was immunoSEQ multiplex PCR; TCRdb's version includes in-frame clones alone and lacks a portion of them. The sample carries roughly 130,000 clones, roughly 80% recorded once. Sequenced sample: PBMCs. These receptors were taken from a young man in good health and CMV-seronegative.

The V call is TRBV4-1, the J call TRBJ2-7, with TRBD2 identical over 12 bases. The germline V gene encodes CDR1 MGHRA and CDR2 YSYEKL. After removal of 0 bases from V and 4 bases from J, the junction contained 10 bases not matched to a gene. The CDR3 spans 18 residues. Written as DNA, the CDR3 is TGCGCCAGCAGCCAAGAGCCCACCCTCCTAGCGGGAGGGTACGAGCAGTACTTC. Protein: CASSQEPTLLAGGYEQYF.

Here the CDR3 DNA reads TGTGCCAGCAGCGTAGGAGGGCCCACCGGGGAGCTGTTTTTT. This sequence encodes CASSVGGPTGELFF. The V gene is TRBV9, the J gene TRBJ2-2; D might be TRBD2 (5 bases). Trimming pared 0 bases from V and 4 bases from J, leaving 7 bases between. In germline, CDR1 is SGDLS, CDR2 YYNGEE. The CDR3 sequence is 14 residues long.

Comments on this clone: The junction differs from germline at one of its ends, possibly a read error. CDR3 bases: TGTGCCAGCAGCCTAGAGGTGGGGCACGAGCAGTACTTC. It translates to CASSLEVGHEQYF. J is TRBJ2-7 and V is TRBV11-2, with D possibly being TRBD1 (5 bases). Per the germline V gene, CDR1 is SGHAT and CDR2 is FQNNGV. This CDR3 spans 13 amino acids.

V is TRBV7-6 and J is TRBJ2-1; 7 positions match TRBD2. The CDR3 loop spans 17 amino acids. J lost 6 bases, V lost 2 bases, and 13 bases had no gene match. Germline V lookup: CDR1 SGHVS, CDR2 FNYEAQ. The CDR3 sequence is CASSLLRRTRMFNEQFF. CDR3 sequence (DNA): TGTGCCAGCAGCTTATTGCGGCGGACTAGAATGTTCAATGAGCAGTTCTTC. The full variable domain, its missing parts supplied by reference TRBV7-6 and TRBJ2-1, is GAGVSQSPRYKVTKRGQDVALRCDPISGHVSLYWYRQALGQGPEFLTYFNYEAQQDKSGLPNDRFSAERPEGSISTLTIQRTEQRDSAMYRCASSLLRRTRMFNEQFFGPGTRLTVL.

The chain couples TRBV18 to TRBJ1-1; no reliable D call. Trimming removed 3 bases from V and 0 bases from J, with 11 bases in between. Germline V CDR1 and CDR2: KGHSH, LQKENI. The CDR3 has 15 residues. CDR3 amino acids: CASSPQVSMNTEAFF. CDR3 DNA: TGTGCCAGCTCACCGCAGGTTTCCATGAACACTGAAGCTTTCTTT. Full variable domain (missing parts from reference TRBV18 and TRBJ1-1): NAGVMQNPRHLVRRRGQEARLRCSPMKGHSHVYWYRQLPEEGLKFMVYLQKENIIDESGMPKERFSAEFPKEGPSILRIQQVVRGDSAAYFCASSPQVSMNTEAFFGQGTRLTVV.

Written as DNA, the CDR3 is TGTGCCAGCAGTTACTCCCCCAGATCTAACTATGGCTACACCTTC. It specifies CASSYSPRSNYGYTF. V is TRBV6-6 and J is TRBJ1-2, with no clear D. This CDR3 is built from 15 residues. Germline loops: CDR1 MNHNY, CDR2 SVGAGI (reference sequence). V lost 0 bases to trimming and J lost 0 bases, with 8 bases between them.

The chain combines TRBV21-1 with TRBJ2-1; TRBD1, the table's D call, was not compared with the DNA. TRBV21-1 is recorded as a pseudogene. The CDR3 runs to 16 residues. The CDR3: CASSKAPRDKDNEQFF. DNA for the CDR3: TGTGCCAGCAGCAAAGCCCCTCGGGACAAGGACAATGAGCAGTTCTTC.

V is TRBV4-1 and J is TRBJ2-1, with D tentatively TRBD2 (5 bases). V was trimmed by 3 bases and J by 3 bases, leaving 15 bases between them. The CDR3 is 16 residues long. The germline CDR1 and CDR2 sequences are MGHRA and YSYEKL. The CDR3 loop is CASSHPREPVYNEQFF. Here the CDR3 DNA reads TGCGCCAGCAGCCATCCTAGGGAGCCTGTCTACAATGAGCAGTTCTTC.

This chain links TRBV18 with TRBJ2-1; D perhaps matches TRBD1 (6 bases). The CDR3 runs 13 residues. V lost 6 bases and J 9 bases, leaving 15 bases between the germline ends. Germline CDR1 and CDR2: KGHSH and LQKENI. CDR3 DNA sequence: TGTGCCAGCTCCACAGGGTCAGGCAGTGAGCAGTTCTTC. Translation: CASSTGSGSEQFF.

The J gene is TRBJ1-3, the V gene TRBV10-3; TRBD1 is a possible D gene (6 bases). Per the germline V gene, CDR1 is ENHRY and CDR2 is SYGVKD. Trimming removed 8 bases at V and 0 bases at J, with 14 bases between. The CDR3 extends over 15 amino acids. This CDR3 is CAIAGTTSSGNTIYF. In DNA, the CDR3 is TGTGCCATCGCAGGGACAACGAGCTCTGGAAACACCATATATTTT.

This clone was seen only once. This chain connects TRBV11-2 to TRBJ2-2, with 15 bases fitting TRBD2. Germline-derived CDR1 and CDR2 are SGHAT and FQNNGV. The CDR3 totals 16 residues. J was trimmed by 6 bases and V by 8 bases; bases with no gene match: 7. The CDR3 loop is CASAGGLAGGSGELFF. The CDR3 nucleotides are TGTGCCAGCGCCGGGGGACTAGCGGGGGGCTCCGGGGAGCTGTTTTTT.

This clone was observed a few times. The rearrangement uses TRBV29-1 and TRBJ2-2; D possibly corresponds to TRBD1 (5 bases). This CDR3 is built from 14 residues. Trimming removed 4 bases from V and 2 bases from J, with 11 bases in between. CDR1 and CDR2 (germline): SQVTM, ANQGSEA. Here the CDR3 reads CSVVETVNTGELFF. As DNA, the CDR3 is TGCAGCGTTGTCGAGACAGTAAACACCGGGGAGCTGTTTTTT.

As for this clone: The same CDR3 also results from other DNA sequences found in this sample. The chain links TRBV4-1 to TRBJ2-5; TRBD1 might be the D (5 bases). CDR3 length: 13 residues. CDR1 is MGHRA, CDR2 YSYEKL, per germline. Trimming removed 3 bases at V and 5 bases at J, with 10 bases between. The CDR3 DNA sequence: TGCGCCAGCAGCCAGGGGCCAGGGGAGACCCAGTACTTC. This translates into CASSQGPGETQYF.

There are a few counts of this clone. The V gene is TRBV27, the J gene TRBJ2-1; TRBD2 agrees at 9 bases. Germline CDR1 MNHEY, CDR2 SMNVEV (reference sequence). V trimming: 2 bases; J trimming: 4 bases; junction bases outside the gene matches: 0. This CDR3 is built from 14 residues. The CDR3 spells CASSLLAGYNEQFF. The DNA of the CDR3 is TGTGCCAGCAGTTTACTAGCGGGATACAATGAGCAGTTCTTC.

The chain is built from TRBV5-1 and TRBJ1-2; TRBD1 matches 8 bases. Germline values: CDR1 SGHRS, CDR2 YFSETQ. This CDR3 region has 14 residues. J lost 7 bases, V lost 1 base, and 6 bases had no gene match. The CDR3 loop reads CASSLSGGEGGYTF. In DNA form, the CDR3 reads TGCGCCAGCAGCTTGTCAGGGGGCGAAGGTGGCTACACCTTC.

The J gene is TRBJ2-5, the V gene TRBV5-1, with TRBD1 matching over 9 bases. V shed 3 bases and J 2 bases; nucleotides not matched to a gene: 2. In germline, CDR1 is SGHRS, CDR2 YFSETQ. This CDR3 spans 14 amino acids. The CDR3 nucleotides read TGCGCCAGCAGCTCCGGGACAGGGCAAGAGACCCAGTACTTC. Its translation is CASSSGTGQETQYF.

CDR3 sequence reads: CASSFPPGLAGGPREQYF. CDR3 in DNA: TGTGCCAGCAGCTTCCCACCGGGACTAGCGGGAGGGCCGCGCGAGCAGTACTTC. The chain uses TRBV7-9 and TRBJ2-7; TRBD2 matches 16 bases. The V and J ends lost 3 bases and 6 bases, in that order; junction bases with no gene match: 11. This CDR3 has 18 residues. Looked up from germline, CDR1 is SEHNR and CDR2 is FQNEAQ (reference sequence).

The CDR3 loop reads CASSQEVGLPNTDTQYF. Written as DNA, the CDR3 is TGCGCCAGCAGCCAAGAAGTGGGGCTACCAAACACAGATACGCAGTATTTT. V gene TRBV4-3 combines with J gene TRBJ2-3; D possibly corresponds to TRBD1 (5 bases). Trimming cost V 0 bases and J 2 bases, with 15 bases left between them. The CDR3 length is 17 residues. Germline V gene lookup returns CDR1 LGHNA and CDR2 YSLEER.

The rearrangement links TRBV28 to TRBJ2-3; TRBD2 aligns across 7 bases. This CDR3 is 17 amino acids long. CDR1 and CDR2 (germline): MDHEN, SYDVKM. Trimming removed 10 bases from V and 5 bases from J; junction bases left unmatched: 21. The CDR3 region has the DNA TGTGCCACACAAGCGATTAGGAGGGCCCGGGGGGTAGATACGCAGTATTTT. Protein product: CATQAIRRARGVDTQYF.

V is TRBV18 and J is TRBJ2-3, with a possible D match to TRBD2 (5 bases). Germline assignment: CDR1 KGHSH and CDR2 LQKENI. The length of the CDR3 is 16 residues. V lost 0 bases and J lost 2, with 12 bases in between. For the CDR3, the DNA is TGTGCCAGCTCACCACCGTATATGACTAACACAGATACGCAGTATTTT. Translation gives CASSPPYMTNTDTQYF. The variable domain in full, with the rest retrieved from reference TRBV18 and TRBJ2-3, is NAGVMQNPRHLVRRRGQEARLRCSPMKGHSHVYWYRQLPEEGLKFMVYLQKENIIDESGMPKERFSAEFPKEGPSILRIQQVVRGDSAAYFCASSPPYMTNTDTQYFGPGTRLTVL.